Presented here are 25 T cell receptor beta chains from one specimen sequenced in a study of shared clonotypes between healthy human individuals. Sequenced by immunoSEQ multiplex PCR; TCRdb stores in-frame clones only, minus some. The sample records over 400,000 clones, roughly 95% being singletons. The sample was naive CD4+ T cells sorted from blood. Indicated subset: CD45RA+ positively selected. Every receptor here comes from a woman between 25 and 40 years old in good health.

The V and J genes are TRBV7-3 and TRBJ2-2; the D gene is possibly TRBD2 (6 bases). The V end lost 5 bases, the J end lost 6 bases, and 13 bases lay between the germline ends. This CDR3 is built from 14 residues. CDR1 is SGHTA, CDR2 FQGTGA, per germline. In nucleotides, the CDR3 is TGTGCCAGCAGCCCCCAGCCGGGGGCCGGGGAGCTGTTTTTT. Translating it yields CASSPQPGAGELFF.

This clone was recorded once. The rearrangement joins TRBV2 to TRBJ2-1; 16 bases are a match to TRBD2. Trimming took 6 bases from V and 4 from J; bases not matched to a gene: 6. Germline V gene sequence: CDR1 SNHLY, CDR2 FYNNEI. The length of the CDR3 is 17 residues. The CDR3 loop reads CASSTGTSGRGYNEQFF. The CDR3 DNA follows: TGTGCCAGCAGCACCGGGACTAGCGGGAGGGGGTACAATGAGCAGTTCTTC. The full variable domain, its missing parts supplied by reference TRBV2 and TRBJ2-1, is EPEVTQTPSHQVTQMGQEVILRCVPISNHLYFYWYRQILGQKVEFLVSFYNNEISEKSEIFDDQFSVERPDGSNFTLKIRSTKLEDSAMYFCASSTGTSGRGYNEQFFGPGTRLTVL.

The chain employs TRBV9 and TRBJ2-3; maybe TRBD2 (9 bases). The germline CDR1 and CDR2 sequences are SGDLS and YYNGEE. The V end was cut by 0 bases, the J end by 4 bases, with 24 bases between. The CDR3 spans 19 residues. The CDR3 reads CASSVAPGTGSGGPDTQYF. The CDR3 DNA sequence: TGTGCCAGCAGCGTAGCTCCCGGGACAGGTAGCGGGGGCCCAGATACGCAGTATTTT.

This clone was seen a single time. The CDR3 nucleotides read TGTGCCAGCAGTGAAGTGGGGACAACCTACGAGCAGTACTTC. This gives the protein CASSEVGTTYEQYF. The chain combines TRBV6-1 with TRBJ2-7, with D possibly matching TRBD1 (6 bases). With 1 base removed from V and 2 bases from J, the gap between germline ends came to 9 bases. The CDR3 has 14 residues. Germline CDR1 and CDR2: MNHNS and SASEGT.

The chain joins TRBV21-1 to TRBJ2-5; the D call of TRBD1 is as the table states it, not checked on the DNA. TRBV21-1 is recorded as a pseudogene. The CDR3 runs 14 residues. The CDR3 bases are TGTGCCAGCAAACGTGGGACAGGCGCGTTGGACCAGTACTTC. Translating it yields CASKRGTGALDQYF.

The chain is built from TRBV6-5 and TRBJ2-7; D not resolved. The germline V and J ends were trimmed by 0 bases and 2 bases, with 8 bases remaining between them. Germline CDR1 and CDR2: MNHEY and SVGAGI. The CDR3 totals 14 residues. CDR3 protein: CASSYSKGTYEQYF. For the CDR3, the DNA is TGTGCCAGCAGTTACTCGAAGGGTACCTACGAGCAGTACTTC.

The chain is built from TRBV18 and TRBJ2-2; possibly TRBD2 for D (7 bases). Germline CDR1 reads KGHSH; CDR2 reads LQKENI. Trimming removed 3 bases at V and 0 bases at J, with 11 bases between. This CDR3 is 16 amino acids long. Here the CDR3 reads CASSPGGAANTGELFF. CDR3 DNA sequence: TGTGCCAGCTCACCGGGGGGGGCTGCGAACACCGGGGAGCTGTTTTTT.

The chain is built from TRBV28 and TRBJ1-1; possible D gene TRBD1, 5 bases. Germline CDR1 and CDR2: MDHEN and SYDVKM. With 5 bases removed from V and 4 bases from J, the gap between germline ends came to 20 bases. This CDR3 region has 16 residues. In DNA form, the CDR3 reads TGTGCCAGCAGTCCGCCCTTCCGGGCAGGGATCACTGAAGCTTTCTTT. As protein: CASSPPFRAGITEAFF.

The rearrangement links TRBV5-1 to TRBJ2-1; 8 bases fit TRBD2. V lost 4 bases and J lost 9; bases outside the gene matches: 12. Germline CDR1 SGHRS, CDR2 YFSETQ. CDR3 length equals 15 residues. The CDR3 loop reads CASSSEPGLVGEQFF. Written as DNA, the CDR3 is TGCGCCAGCAGCAGCGAACCGGGACTAGTAGGTGAGCAGTTCTTC.

The rearrangement joins TRBV2 to TRBJ2-2; 8 positions match TRBD2. V gave up 6 bases and J gave up 6 bases; unmatched junction bases: 6. The CDR3 extends over 14 amino acids. Germline V lookup: CDR1 SNHLY, CDR2 FYNNEI. This chain's CDR3 is CASSGSGSSGELFF. CDR3 coding DNA: TGTGCCAGCAGCGGGAGCGGGAGTTCCGGGGAGCTGTTTTTT. Full variable domain (remainder filled in from reference TRBV2 and TRBJ2-2): EPEVTQTPSHQVTQMGQEVILRCVPISNHLYFYWYRQILGQKVEFLVSFYNNEISEKSEIFDDQFSVERPDGSNFTLKIRSTKLEDSAMYFCASSGSGSSGELFFGEGSRLTVL.

This clone occurred once. The chain couples TRBV6-5 to TRBJ1-1; no definite D call. Germline V CDR1 and CDR2: MNHEY, SVGAGI. There are 15 residues in the CDR3. V lost 6 bases and J 5 bases, leaving 19 bases between the germline ends. The CDR3 reads CASSPPWGRSTEAFF. As DNA, the CDR3 is TGTGCCAGCAGCCCCCCCTGGGGAAGATCGACTGAAGCTTTCTTT.

The chain has TRBV19 and TRBJ2-3; a possible D gene is TRBD2 (6 bases). Looked up from germline, CDR1 is LNHDA and CDR2 is SQIVND (reference sequence). V dropped 9 bases and J dropped 2 bases, with 18 bases sitting between them. CDR3 length: 15 residues. The CDR3 coding sequence is TGTGCCAGCAAGCGGGCGCCAGACTTCACAGATACGCAGTATTTT. Its translation is CASKRAPDFTDTQYF.

Written as DNA, the CDR3 is TGCAGCGTACGCCCCGGGACTATCGATGAGCAGTTCTTC. It codes for CSVRPGTIDEQFF. The J gene is TRBJ2-1, the V gene TRBV29-1; 7 nucleotides agree with TRBD2. This CDR3 has 13 amino acids. V lost 6 bases and J lost 8; bases outside the gene matches: 10. Germline V gives CDR1 SQVTM, CDR2 ANQGSEA.

The table lists this clone with a few counts. This chain joins TRBV20-1 and TRBJ1-1; D uncertain. Germline CDR1 reads DFQATT; CDR2 reads SNEGSKA (reference sequence). This CDR3 has 11 residues. With 6 bases removed from V and 9 bases from J, the gap between germline ends came to 14 bases. The CDR3 DNA reads TGCAGTGCAGACCCCCCGCCGCAAGCTTTCTTT. Its translation is CSADPPPQAFF.

CDR3 loop: CASSEEFGTEAFF. CDR3 sequence (DNA): TGTGCCAGCAGTGAAGAATTCGGGACGGAAGCTTTCTTT. The chain uses TRBV6-1 and TRBJ1-1; tentatively, D is TRBD1 (5 bases). This CDR3 is 13 amino acids long. Germline loops: CDR1 MNHNS, CDR2 SASEGT. Trimming pared 1 base from V and 8 bases from J, leaving 11 bases between.

The chain combines TRBV28 with TRBJ2-7; the D gene is possibly TRBD1 (5 bases). The germline V gene has CDR1 MDHEN and CDR2 SYDVKM. This CDR3 contains 15 residues. Between the trimmed V and J ends, which lost 5 bases and 2 bases, there was a span of 16 bases. CDR3 bases: TGTGCCAGCAGTACCTCAGGGATAGGGACCTACGAGCAGTACTTC. Residues: CASSTSGIGTYEQYF.

This chain connects TRBV5-6 to TRBJ1-4, with D possibly TRBD1 on 5 matching bases. CDR3 length: 15 residues. Germline V CDR1 and CDR2: SGHDT, YYEEEE. Deletions cut 0 bases from V and 7 bases from J, with 13 bases between. CDR3 coding DNA: TGTGCCAGCAGCTTGGTCAGGGACGGAGTTGAAAAACTGTTTTTT. Encoded protein: CASSLVRDGVEKLFF.

The rearrangement uses TRBV4-1 and TRBJ2-5; 9 bases match TRBD2. The CDR3 totals 13 residues. V lost 4 bases and J lost 9; bases outside the gene matches: 6. The germline CDR1 and CDR2 sequences are MGHRA and YSYEKL. This chain's CDR3 is CASSLLAGVAQYF. The CDR3 DNA sequence: TGCGCCAGCAGCCTATTAGCGGGAGTGGCCCAGTACTTC.

The chain couples TRBV5-1 to TRBJ2-5; possible D gene TRBD1, 6 bases. Germline values: CDR1 SGHRS, CDR2 YFSETQ. CDR3 length equals 13 residues. Between the trimmed V and J ends, which lost 2 bases and 4 bases, there was a span of 9 bases. CDR3 residues: CASSFGGVETQYF. The CDR3 nucleotides read TGCGCCAGCAGCTTTGGGGGCGTAGAGACCCAGTACTTC.

The gene calls are TRBV5-1 and TRBJ1-3; D not resolved. CDR3 size: 15 residues. From germline, CDR1 is SGHRS and CDR2 YFSETQ. Trimming left V 1 base short and J 0 bases short, with 8 bases between. CDR3 residues: CASSLMADSGNTIYF. The CDR3 region has the DNA TGCGCCAGCAGCTTGATGGCCGACTCTGGAAACACCATATATTTT.

The chain uses TRBV10-1 and TRBJ1-1; D not certain. CDR3 length: 13 residues. Germline lookup yields CDR1 WNHNN and CDR2 SYGVQD (reference sequence). Trimming removed 6 bases at V and 3 bases at J, with 11 bases between. CDR3 bases: TGCGCCAGCAGAGGGCAGTACGACACTGAAGCTTTCTTT. Translation: CASRGQYDTEAFF.

The chain recombines TRBV30 with TRBJ2-3, with D possibly being TRBD2 (6 bases). Per germline, CDR1 GTSNPN and CDR2 SVGIG (reference sequence). CDR3 length equals 15 residues. Between the trimmed V and J ends, which lost 1 base and 3 bases, there was a span of 14 bases. Here the CDR3 reads CAWSEGLATTDTQYF. The DNA of the CDR3 is TGTGCCTGGAGTGAGGGGCTAGCGACAACAGATACGCAGTATTTT. Filled out from reference TRBV30 and TRBJ2-3, the complete variable domain reads SQTIHQWPATLVQPVGSPLSLECTVEGTSNPNLYWYRQAAGRGLQLLFYSVGIGQISSEVPQNLSASRPQDRQFILSSKKLLLSDSGFYLCAWSEGLATTDTQYFGPGTRLTVL.

The V and J genes are TRBV28 and TRBJ1-5; weak D call: TRBD1 (6 bases). CDR3 length equals 14 residues. Germline V gene data show CDR1 as MDHEN and CDR2 as SYDVKM. The V end lost 3 bases, the J end lost 3 bases, and 9 bases lay between the germline ends. Here the CDR3 DNA reads TGTGCCAGCAGTTTGAGGGACACCAATCAGCCCCAGCATTTT. Its protein is CASSLRDTNQPQHF.

The DNA of the CDR3 is TGTGCCAGCAGCTTAGCTCCTAGCGCAGATACGCAGTATTTT. This sequence encodes CASSLAPSADTQYF. The chain combines TRBV7-9 with TRBJ2-3; D might be TRBD2 (6 bases). This CDR3 has 14 residues. The V gene lost 0 bases and the J gene lost 4 bases, with 8 bases spanning the gap. From germline, CDR1 is SEHNR and CDR2 FQNEAQ (reference sequence).

The chain recombines TRBV5-4 with TRBJ2-7, with 10 nucleotides matching TRBD2. The junction had 5 bases not matched to a gene; V was cut back by 4 bases and J by 1 base. Germline CDR1 SGHNT, CDR2 YYREEE (reference sequence). This CDR3 region has 15 residues. CDR3 amino acids: CASSTRTSGSYEQYF. CDR3 bases: TGTGCCAGCAGCACCCGGACTAGCGGATCCTACGAGCAGTACTTC.